This is a list of T cell receptor beta chains from one sample in a study of blood T cell repertoires in COVID-19. Here immunoSEQ multiplex PCR was the method, and the copy in TCRdb shows in-frame clones only, minus some. The profile covers over 200,000 clones, with approximately 84% appearing a single time and about 3% taken by the ten largest. The sequencing sample was made of peripheral blood. These receptors all come from a woman in her twenties or thirties who had recovered from COVID-19. CDR3s include the opening cysteine and the closing phenylalanine or tryptophan. Each record gives: J gene, D gene, clone size, V gene, CDR3 DNA, CDR3 protein. A D gene is named only where the DNA matches it firmly. Clone size appears in some rows only: once, few, many, or a class for an expanded clone.

>TRBJ2-3|NA|NA|TRBV7-2
TGTGCCAGCGCTCCACGTGGCGGGGGCTGGGGTACGCAGTATTTT
CASAPRGGGWGTQYF
>TRBJ2-3|NA|NA|TRBV11-2
TGTGCCAGCAGCTCCGGCCCCGGGGCGGGGGCCACAGATACGCAGTATTTT
CASSSGPGAGATDTQYF
>TRBJ1-6|TRBD1|NA|TRBV18
TGTGCCAGCTCAGCTATACCGGGACAGGGACTCTCACCCCTCCACTTT
CASSAIPGQGLSPLHF
>TRBJ1-2|NA|NA|TRBV2
TGTGCCAGCCTACCTCAAGGGGCATATGGCTACACCTTC
CASLPQGAYGYTF
>TRBJ2-4|NA|NA|TRBV5-8
TGTGCCAGCAGCTTTTTCACAGGATTAGCCAAAAACATTCAGTACTTC
CASSFFTGLAKNIQYF
>TRBJ2-1|NA|NA|TRBV2
TGTGCCAGCAGTCGGAGGGTGCAGTTCTTC
CASSRRVQFF
>TRBJ1-1|NA|NA|TRBV3-1/TRBV3-2
TGTGCCAGCACCTTTGCGAGGCGCCAAGGCGGCACTGAAGCTTTCTTT
CASTFARRQGGTEAFF
>TRBJ2-6|NA|once|TRBV2
TGTGCCAGTAGAGCTCTAGACGCTGGGGCCAACGTCCTGACTTTC
CASRALDAGANVLTF
>TRBJ1-5|TRBD1|once|TRBV11-2
TGTGCCAGCAGTCGACAGGGGACGGAGCCCCAGCATTTT
CASSRQGTEPQHF
>TRBJ2-3|TRBD2|NA|TRBV27
TGTGCCAGCAGTTTTCGGACTAGCGCGCGGTCTAGCACAGATACGCAGTATTTT
CASSFRTSARSSTDTQYF
>TRBJ2-7|NA|NA|TRBV27
TGTGCCAGCAGTTTATACTGTCCCGAGCAGTACTTC
CASSLYCPEQYF
>TRBJ1-5|NA|few|TRBV7-9
TGTGCCAGCAGCTTATCAAATCAGCCCCAGCATTTT
CASSLSNQPQHF
>TRBJ2-2|NA|once|TRBV6-1
TGTGCCAGCAGTGAATTGAGGACAAAGGGGTCGAGTGGGGAGCTGTTTTTT
CASSELRTKGSSGELFF
>TRBJ1-6|TRBD1|NA|TRBV5-5
TGTGCCAGCAGCCCGGGACAGCCTATCTCCTATAATTCACCCCTCCACTTT
CASSPGQPISYNSPLHF
>TRBJ1-2|NA|NA|TRBV15
TGTGCCACCAGCAGAGATCCGGCAGCCCCCGGGAGCTACACCTTC
CATSRDPAAPGSYTF
>TRBJ2-7|TRBD1|NA|TRBV27
TGTGCCAGCAGGCCAACCGGGACAGGATTATACGAGCAGTACTTC
CASRPTGTGLYEQYF